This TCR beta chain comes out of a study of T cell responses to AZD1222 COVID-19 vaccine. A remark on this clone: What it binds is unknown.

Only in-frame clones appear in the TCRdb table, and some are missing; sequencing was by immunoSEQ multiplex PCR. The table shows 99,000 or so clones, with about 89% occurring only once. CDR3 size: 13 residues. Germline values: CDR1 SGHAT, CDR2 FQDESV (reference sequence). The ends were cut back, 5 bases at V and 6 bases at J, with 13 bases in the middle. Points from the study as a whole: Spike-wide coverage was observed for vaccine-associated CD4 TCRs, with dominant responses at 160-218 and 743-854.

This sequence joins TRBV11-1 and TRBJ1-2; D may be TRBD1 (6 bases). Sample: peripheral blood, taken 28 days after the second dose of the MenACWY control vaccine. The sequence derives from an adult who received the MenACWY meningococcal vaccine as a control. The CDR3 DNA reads TGTGCCAGCAGCAAGGGGGGATACGATGGCTACACCTTC. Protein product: CASSKGGYDGYTF.